The 10 T cell receptor beta chains reported below all come from one sample, sequenced in a study of shared clonotypes between healthy human individuals. Clones were read by immunoSEQ multiplex PCR, and TCRdb kept only the in-frame ones, dropping some. The sample holds 600,000 to 800,000 clones, around 77% seen once. Source material: memory CD4+ T cells sorted from blood. As to subset: CD45RA-negative fraction. The receptors shown here come from a woman aged 25-40 years in good health.

The chain employs TRBV11-2 and TRBJ1-4; no definite D call. The germline CDR1 and CDR2 sequences are SGHAT and FQNNGV. The CDR3 has 13 residues. The ends were cut back, 1 base at V and 5 bases at J, with 5 bases in the middle. The CDR3 nucleotides read TGTGCCAGCAGCTTAGGCAGCAATGAAAAACTGTTTTTT. This sequence encodes CASSLGSNEKLFF.

This sequence joins TRBV9 and TRBJ2-7, with D possibly TRBD2 on 6 matching bases. CDR1 is SGDLS and CDR2 is YYNGEE in the germline V gene. CDR3 length: 15 residues. Trimming cost V 0 bases and J 4 bases, with 14 bases left between them. This chain's CDR3 is CASSVGASEIYEQYF. CDR3 bases: TGTGCCAGCAGCGTAGGGGCTAGCGAGATTTACGAGCAGTACTTC.

As to this clone: At one end the junction does not follow the germline gene, possibly because of a read error. This chain joins TRBV6-6 and TRBJ2-7; unclear D gene. The CDR3 length is 15 residues. Germline V gives CDR1 MNHNY, CDR2 SVGAGI (reference sequence). CDR3 DNA sequence: TGTGCCAGCAGTTACTCGTACCTCTCCTCCCACGAGCAGTACTTC. Amino acid sequence: CASSYSYLSSHEQYF.

The rearrangement uses TRBV11-2 and TRBJ2-7, with D perhaps matching TRBD1 or TRBD2 (5 bases each). The V gene's germline CDR1 is SGHAT and CDR2 FQNNGV. V lost 5 bases, J lost 3 bases, and 17 bases lay in between. The CDR3 is made up of 15 amino acids. As DNA, the CDR3 is TGTGCCAGCAGCCCATACGCCGGGGACCACTACGAGCAGTACTTC. It specifies CASSPYAGDHYEQYF.

In this sample, this clone turned up a few times. This chain connects TRBV30 to TRBJ2-3, with D unclear. V lost 4 bases, J lost 0 bases, and 8 bases lay in between. The CDR3 consists of 13 residues. Germline CDR1 and CDR2: GTSNPN and SVGIG (reference sequence). The CDR3 reads CAWTSPSTDTQYF. CDR3 sequence (DNA): TGTGCCTGGACCTCCCCTAGCACAGATACGCAGTATTTT.

The rearrangement links TRBV4-2 to TRBJ1-4, with 8 bases identical to TRBD1. The J segment lost 4 bases and the V segment lost 2 bases, leaving 9 bases of the junction unmatched. Looked up from germline, CDR1 is LGHNA and CDR2 is YNFKEQ. The CDR3 covers 17 residues. The CDR3 loop is CASSQTRDRRLNEKLFF. The CDR3 DNA is TGTGCCAGCAGCCAAACACGGGACAGGAGACTTAATGAAAAACTGTTTTTT.

The rearrangement joins TRBV6-1 to TRBJ2-7; 10 bases line up with TRBD2. The CDR3 is made up of 14 amino acids. The V gene's germline CDR1 is MNHNS and CDR2 SASEGT. Losses at the gene ends were 7 bases for V and 4 bases for J; bases not matched to a gene: 7. In DNA form, the CDR3 reads TGTGCCAGCAATCTAGCGGGAGCATGGTACGAGCAGTACTTC. This sequence encodes CASNLAGAWYEQYF.

This chain joins TRBV6-1 and TRBJ1-3; D may be TRBD1 (6 bases). V was pared by 2 bases and J by 1 base, with 12 bases between. Germline lookup yields CDR1 MNHNS and CDR2 SASEGT. The CDR3 spans 16 residues. As DNA, the CDR3 is TGTGCCAGCAGTGAATTGTCCCAGGGGTCTGGAAACACCATATATTTT. Amino acids: CASSELSQGSGNTIYF.

This clone came up a few times. This rearrangement joins TRBV5-6 to TRBJ2-1; 11 nucleotides align to TRBD1. In germline, CDR1 is SGHDT, CDR2 YYEEEE. The CDR3 contains 18 residues. Trimming at V came to 4 bases and at J to 1 base, leaving 10 bases not matched to a gene. CDR3 in amino acids: CASSAWTGGDFSYNEQFF. The CDR3 nucleotides read TGTGCCAGCAGCGCATGGACAGGGGGCGATTTTTCCTACAATGAGCAGTTCTTC.

This clone was found a few times. The gene calls are TRBV4-2 and TRBJ2-1; D is ambiguous. This CDR3 is 12 amino acids long. The V and J ends lost 0 bases and 6 bases respectively, with 3 bases between them. CDR1 is LGHNA and CDR2 is YNFKEQ in the germline V gene. CDR3 protein: CASSQDSNEQFF. DNA of the CDR3: TGTGCCAGCAGCCAAGATAGCAATGAGCAGTTCTTC.